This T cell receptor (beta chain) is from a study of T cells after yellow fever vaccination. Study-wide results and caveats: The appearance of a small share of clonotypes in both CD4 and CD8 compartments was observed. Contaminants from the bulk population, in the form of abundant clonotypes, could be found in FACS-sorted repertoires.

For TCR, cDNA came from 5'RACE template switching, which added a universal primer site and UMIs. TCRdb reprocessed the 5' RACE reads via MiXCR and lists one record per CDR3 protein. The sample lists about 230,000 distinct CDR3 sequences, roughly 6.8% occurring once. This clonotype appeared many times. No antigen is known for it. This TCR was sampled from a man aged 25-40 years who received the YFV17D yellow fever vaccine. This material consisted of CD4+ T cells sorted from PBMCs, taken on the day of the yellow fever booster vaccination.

The CDR3 is CASSSPGGVRTDTQYF. Here the CDR3 DNA reads TGCGCCAGCAGCTCCCCCGGGGGAGTACGCACAGATACGCAGTATTTT. The V gene is TRBV5-1, the J gene TRBJ2-3, with a tentative D call TRBD2 (6 bases). Between the trimmed V and J ends, which lost 3 bases and 1 base, there was a span of 15 bases. From germline, CDR1 is SGHRS and CDR2 YFSETQ. This CDR3 spans 16 amino acids. Together with reference TRBV5-1 and TRBJ2-3, the CDR3 gives the full variable domain: KAGVTQTPRYLIKTRGQQVTLSCSPISGHRSVSWYQQTPGQGLQFLFEYFSETQRNKGNFPGRFSGRQFSNSRSEMNVSTLELGDSALYLCASSSPGGVRTDTQYFGPGTRLTVL.